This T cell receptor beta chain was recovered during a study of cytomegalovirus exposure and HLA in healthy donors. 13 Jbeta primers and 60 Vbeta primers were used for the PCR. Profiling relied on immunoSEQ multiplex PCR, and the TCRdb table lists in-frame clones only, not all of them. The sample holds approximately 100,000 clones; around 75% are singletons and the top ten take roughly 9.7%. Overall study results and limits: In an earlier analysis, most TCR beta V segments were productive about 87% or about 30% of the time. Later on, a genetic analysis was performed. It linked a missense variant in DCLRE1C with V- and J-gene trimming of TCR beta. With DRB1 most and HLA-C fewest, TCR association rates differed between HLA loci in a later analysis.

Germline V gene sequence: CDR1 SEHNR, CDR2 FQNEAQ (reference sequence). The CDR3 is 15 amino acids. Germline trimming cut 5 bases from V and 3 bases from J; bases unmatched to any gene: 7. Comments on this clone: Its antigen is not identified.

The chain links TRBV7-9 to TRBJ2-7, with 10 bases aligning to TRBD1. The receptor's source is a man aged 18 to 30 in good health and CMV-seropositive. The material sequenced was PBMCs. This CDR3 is CASSLGQGVIYEQYV. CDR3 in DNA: TGTGCCAGCAGCCTTGGACAGGGGGTAATCTACGAGCAGTACGTC.